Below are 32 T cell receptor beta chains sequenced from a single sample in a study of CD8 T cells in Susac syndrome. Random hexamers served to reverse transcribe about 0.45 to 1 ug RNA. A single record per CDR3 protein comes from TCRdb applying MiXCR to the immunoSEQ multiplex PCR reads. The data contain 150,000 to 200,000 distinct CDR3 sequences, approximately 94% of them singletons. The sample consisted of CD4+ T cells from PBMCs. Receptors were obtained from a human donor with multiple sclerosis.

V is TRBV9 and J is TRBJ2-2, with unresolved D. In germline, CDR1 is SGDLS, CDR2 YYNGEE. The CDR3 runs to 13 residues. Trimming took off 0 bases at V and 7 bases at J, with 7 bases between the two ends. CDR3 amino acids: CASSVVLSGELFF. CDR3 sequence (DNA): TGTGCCAGCAGCGTAGTTCTCAGCGGGGAGCTGTTTTTT.

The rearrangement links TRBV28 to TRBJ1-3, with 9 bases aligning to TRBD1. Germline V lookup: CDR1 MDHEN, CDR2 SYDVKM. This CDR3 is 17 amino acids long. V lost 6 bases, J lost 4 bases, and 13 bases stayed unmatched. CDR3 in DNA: TGTGCCAGCAGAGTTTGGCCCCCGGGACAGGGCGGAAACACCATATATTTT. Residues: CASRVWPPGQGGNTIYF.

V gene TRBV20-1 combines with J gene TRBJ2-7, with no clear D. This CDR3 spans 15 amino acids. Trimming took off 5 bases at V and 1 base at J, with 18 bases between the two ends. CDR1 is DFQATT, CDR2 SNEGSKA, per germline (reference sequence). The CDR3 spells CSAFLGQSRSYEQYF. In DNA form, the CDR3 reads TGCAGTGCTTTCCTTGGCCAGTCTCGGTCCTACGAGCAGTACTTC.

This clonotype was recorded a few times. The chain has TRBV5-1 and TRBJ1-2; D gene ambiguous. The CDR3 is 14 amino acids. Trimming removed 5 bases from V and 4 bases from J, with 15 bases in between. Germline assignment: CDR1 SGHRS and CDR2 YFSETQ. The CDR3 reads CASSERAAGYGYTF. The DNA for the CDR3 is TGCGCCAGCAGTGAGCGAGCAGCTGGCTATGGCTACACCTTC.

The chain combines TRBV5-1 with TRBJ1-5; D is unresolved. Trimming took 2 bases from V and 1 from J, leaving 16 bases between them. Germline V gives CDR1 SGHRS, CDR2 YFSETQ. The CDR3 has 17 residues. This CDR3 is CASSFDPNGPSNQPQHF. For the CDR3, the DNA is TGCGCCAGCAGCTTTGACCCGAATGGGCCCAGCAATCAGCCCCAGCATTTT.

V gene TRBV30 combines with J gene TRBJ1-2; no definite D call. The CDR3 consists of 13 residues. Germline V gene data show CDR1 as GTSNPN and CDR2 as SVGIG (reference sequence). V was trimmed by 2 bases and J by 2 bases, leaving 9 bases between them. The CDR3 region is CAWSLAKNYGYTF. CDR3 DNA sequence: TGTGCCTGGAGTCTTGCTAAGAACTATGGCTACACCTTC.

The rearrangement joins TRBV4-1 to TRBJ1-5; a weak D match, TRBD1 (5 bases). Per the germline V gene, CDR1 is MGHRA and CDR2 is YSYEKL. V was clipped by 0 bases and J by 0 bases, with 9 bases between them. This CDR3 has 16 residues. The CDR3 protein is CASSQEGGHSNQPQHF. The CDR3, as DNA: TGCGCCAGCAGCCAAGAGGGGGGTCATAGCAATCAGCCCCAGCATTTT.

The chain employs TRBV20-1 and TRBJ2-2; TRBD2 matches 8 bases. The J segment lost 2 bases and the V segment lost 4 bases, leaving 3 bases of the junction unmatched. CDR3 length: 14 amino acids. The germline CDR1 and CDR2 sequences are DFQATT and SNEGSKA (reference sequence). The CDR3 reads CSATGRANTGELFF. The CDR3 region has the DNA TGCAGTGCTACCGGGAGGGCCAACACCGGGGAGCTGTTTTTT.

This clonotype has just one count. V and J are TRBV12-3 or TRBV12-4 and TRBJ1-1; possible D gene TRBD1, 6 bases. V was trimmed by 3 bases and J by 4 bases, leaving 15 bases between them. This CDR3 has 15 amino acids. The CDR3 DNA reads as TGTGCCAGCAGTTTTTCGGGACAAGAGGGCACTGAAGCTTTCTTT. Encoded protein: CASSFSGQEGTEAFF.

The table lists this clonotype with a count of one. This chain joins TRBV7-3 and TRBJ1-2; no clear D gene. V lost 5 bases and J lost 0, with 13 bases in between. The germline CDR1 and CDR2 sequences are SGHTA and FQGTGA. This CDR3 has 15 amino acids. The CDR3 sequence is CASSPGPYANYGYTF. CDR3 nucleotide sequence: TGTGCCAGCAGCCCCGGGCCTTACGCTAACTATGGCTACACCTTC.

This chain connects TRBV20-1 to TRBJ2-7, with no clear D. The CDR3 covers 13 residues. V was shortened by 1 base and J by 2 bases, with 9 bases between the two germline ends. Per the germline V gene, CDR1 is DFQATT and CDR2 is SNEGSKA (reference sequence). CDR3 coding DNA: TGCAGTGCTAGAGTGGGGAACCCCTACGAGCAGTACTTC. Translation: CSARVGNPYEQYF.

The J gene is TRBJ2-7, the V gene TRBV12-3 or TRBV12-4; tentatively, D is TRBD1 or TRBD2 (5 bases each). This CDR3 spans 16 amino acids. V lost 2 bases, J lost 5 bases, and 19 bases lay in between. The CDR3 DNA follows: TGTGCCAGCAGTTTATATGTGGGACGGGACGCTAACGAGCAGTACTTC. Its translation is CASSLYVGRDANEQYF.

The CDR3 loop reads CASSLTGGPGETQYF. The CDR3 DNA is TGTGCCAGCAGCTTGACGGGAGGGCCTGGGGAGACCCAGTACTTC. The chain links TRBV7-9 to TRBJ2-5; TRBD2 matches at 8 bases. V was clipped by 3 bases and J by 5 bases; unmatched bases: 8. CDR1 SEHNR and CDR2 FQNEAQ come from the germline V gene (reference sequence). This CDR3 has 15 amino acids.

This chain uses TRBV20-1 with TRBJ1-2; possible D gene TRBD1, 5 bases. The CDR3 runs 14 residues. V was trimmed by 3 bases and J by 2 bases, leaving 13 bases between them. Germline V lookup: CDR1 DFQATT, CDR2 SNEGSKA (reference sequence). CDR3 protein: CSASQGGANYGYTF. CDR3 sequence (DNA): TGCAGTGCTAGCCAGGGAGGTGCCAACTATGGCTACACCTTC.

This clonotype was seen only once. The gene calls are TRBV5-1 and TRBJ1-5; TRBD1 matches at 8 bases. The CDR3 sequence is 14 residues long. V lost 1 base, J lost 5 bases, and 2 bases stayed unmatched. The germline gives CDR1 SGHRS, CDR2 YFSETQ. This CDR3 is CASSLMTGDQPQHF. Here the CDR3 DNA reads TGCGCCAGCAGCTTGATGACAGGGGATCAGCCCCAGCATTTT.

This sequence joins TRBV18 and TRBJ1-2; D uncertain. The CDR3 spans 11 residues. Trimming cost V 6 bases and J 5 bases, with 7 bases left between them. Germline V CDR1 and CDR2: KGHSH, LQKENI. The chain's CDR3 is CASSDGYGYTF. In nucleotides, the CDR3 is TGTGCCAGCTCGGACGGGTATGGCTACACCTTC. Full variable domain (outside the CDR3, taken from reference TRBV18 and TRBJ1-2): NAGVMQNPRHLVRRRGQEARLRCSPMKGHSHVYWYRQLPEEGLKFMVYLQKENIIDESGMPKERFSAEFPKEGPSILRIQQVVRGDSAAYFCASSDGYGYTFGSGTRLTVV.

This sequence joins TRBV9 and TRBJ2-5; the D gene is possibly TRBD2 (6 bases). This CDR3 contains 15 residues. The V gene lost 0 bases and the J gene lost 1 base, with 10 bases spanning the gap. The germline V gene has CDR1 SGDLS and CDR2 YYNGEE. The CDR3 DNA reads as TGTGCCAGCAGCGTAGGATTCGGGAGCCAAGAGACCCAGTACTTC. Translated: CASSVGFGSQETQYF.

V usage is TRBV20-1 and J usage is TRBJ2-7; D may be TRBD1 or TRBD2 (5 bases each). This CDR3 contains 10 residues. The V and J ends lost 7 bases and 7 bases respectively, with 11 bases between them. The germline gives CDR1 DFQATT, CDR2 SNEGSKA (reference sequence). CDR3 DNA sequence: TGCAGTGTGGGGGAGTTGGAGCAGTACTTC. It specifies CSVGELEQYF.

CDR3 amino acids: CASSLSWDRPNTEAFF. CDR3 in DNA: TGTGCCAGCAGTTTATCGTGGGACAGGCCGAACACTGAAGCTTTCTTT. The V and J genes are TRBV27 and TRBJ1-1; TRBD1 matches at 8 bases. This CDR3 contains 16 residues. After removal of 0 bases from V and 1 base from J, the junction contained 4 bases not matched to a gene. Germline loops: CDR1 MNHEY, CDR2 SMNVEV (reference sequence).

This CDR3 reads CATPRGAGSGEQYF. In nucleotides, the CDR3 is TGTGCCACACCCCGGGGAGCGGGATCGGGCGAGCAGTACTTC. This chain uses TRBV6-1 with TRBJ2-7, with TRBD2 identical over 7 bases. V gave up 10 bases and J gave up 6 bases; unmatched junction bases: 15. The germline CDR1 and CDR2 sequences are MNHNS and SASEGT. CDR3 length equals 14 residues.

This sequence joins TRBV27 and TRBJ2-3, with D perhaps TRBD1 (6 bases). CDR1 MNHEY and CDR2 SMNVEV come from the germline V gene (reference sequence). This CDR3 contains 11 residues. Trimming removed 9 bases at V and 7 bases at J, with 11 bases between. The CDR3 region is CASGTGNTQYF. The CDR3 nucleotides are TGTGCCAGTGGCACAGGGAATACGCAGTATTTT.

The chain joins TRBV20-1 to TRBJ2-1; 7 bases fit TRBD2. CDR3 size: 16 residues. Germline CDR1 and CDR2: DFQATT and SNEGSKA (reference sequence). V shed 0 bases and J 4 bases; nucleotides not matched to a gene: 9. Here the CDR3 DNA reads TGCAGTGCTAGAGATTTGAGAACTAGCGAATACAATGAGCAGTTCTTC. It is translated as CSARDLRTSEYNEQFF.

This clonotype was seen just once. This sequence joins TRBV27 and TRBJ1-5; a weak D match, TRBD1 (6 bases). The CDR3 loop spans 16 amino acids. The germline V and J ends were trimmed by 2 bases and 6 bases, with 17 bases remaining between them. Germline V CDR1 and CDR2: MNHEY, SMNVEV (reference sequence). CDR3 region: CASSLGPRGGSQPQHF. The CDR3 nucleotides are TGTGCCAGCAGTTTAGGCCCCAGGGGCGGCAGTCAGCCCCAGCATTTT.

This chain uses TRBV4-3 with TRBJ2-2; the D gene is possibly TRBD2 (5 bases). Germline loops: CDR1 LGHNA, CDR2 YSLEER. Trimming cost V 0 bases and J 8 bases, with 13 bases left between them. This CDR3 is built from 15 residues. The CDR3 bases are TGCGCCAGCAGCCAAGAAGGGAGCGCTGCTGGGGAGCTGTTTTTT. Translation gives CASSQEGSAAGELFF.

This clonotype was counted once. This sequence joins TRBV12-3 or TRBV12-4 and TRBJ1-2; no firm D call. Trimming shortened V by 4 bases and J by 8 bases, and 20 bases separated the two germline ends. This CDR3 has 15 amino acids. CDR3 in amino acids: CASSSLSRSNWGYTF. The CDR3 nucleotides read TGTGCCAGCAGTTCCCTTTCGCGGTCAAATTGGGGCTACACCTTC.

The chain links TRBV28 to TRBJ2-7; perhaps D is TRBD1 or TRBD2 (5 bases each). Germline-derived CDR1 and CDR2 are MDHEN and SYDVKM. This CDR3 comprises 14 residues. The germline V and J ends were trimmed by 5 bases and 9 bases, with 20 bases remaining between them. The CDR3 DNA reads TGTGCCAGCAGTAGCGGAGCACACGAAAGGGGGCAGTACTTC. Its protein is CASSSGAHERGQYF.

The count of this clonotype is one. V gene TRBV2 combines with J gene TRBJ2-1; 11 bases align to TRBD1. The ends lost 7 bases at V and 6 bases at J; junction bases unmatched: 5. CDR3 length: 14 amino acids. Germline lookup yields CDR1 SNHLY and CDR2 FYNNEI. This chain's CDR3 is CASMDRGQSNEQFF. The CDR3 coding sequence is TGTGCCAGCATGGACAGGGGGCAGTCCAATGAGCAGTTCTTC.

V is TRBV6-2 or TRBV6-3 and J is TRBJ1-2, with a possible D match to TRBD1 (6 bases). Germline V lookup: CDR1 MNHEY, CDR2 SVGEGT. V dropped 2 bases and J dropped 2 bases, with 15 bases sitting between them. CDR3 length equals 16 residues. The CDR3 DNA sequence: TGTGCCAGCAGTTACGAGACAGGCCTTAGAAACTATGGCTACACCTTC. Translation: CASSYETGLRNYGYTF.

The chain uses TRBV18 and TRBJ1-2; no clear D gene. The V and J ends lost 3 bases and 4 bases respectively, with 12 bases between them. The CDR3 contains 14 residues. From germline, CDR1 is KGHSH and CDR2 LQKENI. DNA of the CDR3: TGTGCCAGCTCACCTAGGGTTGATCGCTATGGCTACACCTTC. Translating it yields CASSPRVDRYGYTF.

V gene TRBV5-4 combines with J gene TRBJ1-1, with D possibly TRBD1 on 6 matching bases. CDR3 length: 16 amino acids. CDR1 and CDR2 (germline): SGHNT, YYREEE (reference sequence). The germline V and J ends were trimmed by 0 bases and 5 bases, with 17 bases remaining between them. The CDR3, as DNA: TGTGCCAGCAGCTTGGGAATTGGCAGGGGATCTACTGAAGCTTTCTTT. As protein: CASSLGIGRGSTEAFF.

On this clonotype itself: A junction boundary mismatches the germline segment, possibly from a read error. The CDR3: CSVEDQGPGLVF. Written as DNA, the CDR3 is TGCAGCGTTGAAGATCAGGGGCCGGGGTTGGTCTTC. The chain joins TRBV29-1 to TRBJ2-1; D perhaps matches TRBD1 (6 bases). The germline CDR1 and CDR2 sequences are SQVTM and ANQGSEA. The CDR3 extends over 12 amino acids.

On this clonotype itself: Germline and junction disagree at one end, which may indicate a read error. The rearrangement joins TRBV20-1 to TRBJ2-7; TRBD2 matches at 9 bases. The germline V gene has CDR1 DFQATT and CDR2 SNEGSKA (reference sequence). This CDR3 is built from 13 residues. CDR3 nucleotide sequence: TGCAGTATGGGACTAGCAACCTCCTACGAACAGTACTTC. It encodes CSMGLATSYEQYF.